Listed below are T cell receptor beta chains from one sample, sequenced in a study of blood T cell repertoires in COVID-19. The method was immunoSEQ multiplex PCR; TCRdb's version includes in-frame clones alone and lacks a portion of them. The table has 120,000 to 150,000 clones, under 90% seen once. Source material: PBMCs or T cells enriched from blood (not recorded which). These receptor sequences come from a woman between 18 and 30 years old who had been exposed to COVID-19. CDR3s leave out the opening cysteine and the closing phenylalanine or tryptophan.

j_call v_call cdr3_aa
TRBJ2-1 TRBV6-6 ASSPDPQAGQGNNEQF
TRBJ1-2 TRBV19 ASSVGHSTNYGYT
TRBJ2-2 TRBV29-1 SARGLVANTGELF
TRBJ1-2 TRBV29-1 SVVGALGYT
TRBJ2-5 TRBV4-1 ASSQDQGESQETQY
TRBJ1-1 TRBV7-2 ASSFEPNTEAF
TRBJ1-4 TRBV19 ASSIGGQLEKLF
TRBJ1-2 TRBV7-3 ASSRRRGRGYT
TRBJ1-3 TRBV6-5 ASYGGSGNTIY
TRBJ1-3 TRBV5-1 ASSLSIQGTGNTIY
TRBJ2-1 TRBV7-2 ASSLGSGRPSPSEQF
TRBJ1-3 TRBV11-2 ASSLQGFVGNTIY
TRBJ1-2 TRBV6-5 ASSYSTVYGYT
TRBJ2-4 TRBV14 ASSEQGLTIQY
TRBJ1-3 TRBV29-1 SVGTPSSGNTIY